Sequencing of this T cell receptor beta chain was carried out in a study of shared clonotypes between healthy human individuals. Study-level results: Some clonotypes were shared by all four sorted-subset donors, while others were not shared. The non-shared ones had lower generation probabilities than the shared ones.

Sequenced by immunoSEQ multiplex PCR; TCRdb stores in-frame clones only, minus some. The repertoire holds over 2 million clones, around 96% seen once, with 1.1% in the top ten. On this clone: What it recognizes is unknown.

Terminally differentiated effector memory CD45RA+ cells were excluded from the naive CD8 cells, which were CD45RO-negative and positively selected for CCR7. This TCR came from a man younger than 35 in good health. The sample was naive CD8+ T cells sorted from blood.

CDR3 in DNA: TGTGCCAGCAGCAACCGGCCGGGACTAGCATTCTACGAGCAGTACTTC. It translates to CASSNRPGLAFYEQYF. The chain employs TRBV28 and TRBJ2-7, with 9 bases matching TRBD2. Germline-derived CDR1 and CDR2 are MDHEN and SYDVKM. The CDR3 consists of 16 residues. The V segment lost 6 bases and the J segment 3 bases; nucleotides outside the gene matches: 12. Looking up the rest from reference TRBV28 and TRBJ2-7 gives the full variable domain: DVKVTQSSRYLVKRTGEKVFLECVQDMDHENMFWYRQDPGLGLRLIYFSYDVKMKEKGDIPEGYSVSREKKERFSLILESASTNQTSMYLCASSNRPGLAFYEQYFGPGTRLTVT.